This TCR beta chain emerged from a study of OX40 agonist ivuxolimab in advanced cancers. Looking at the study overall: Participants, 75% to 85% male, averaged roughly 60 years of age, ranging from about 23 to 80. Whole-study findings and limits: Normalized T-cell clonal expansion was also low in a subset of nonresponders. Fewer expanded clones were found on average in CD4+ than in CD8+ T cells.

V lost 0 bases and J 0 bases, leaving 10 bases between the germline ends. Germline CDR1 is SGDLS and CDR2 is YYNGEE. This CDR3 contains 15 residues. Of note for this clone: The antigen is unknown.

Clones were sequenced by immunoSEQ multiplex PCR, and TCRdb holds only the in-frame ones, with some missing. Here the sample spans 67,000 or so clones, about 88% being singletons. At baseline, cycle 4 day 1, and cycle 7 day 1, blood was sampled. The V gene is TRBV9, the J gene TRBJ2-7; D uncertain. This specimen consisted of CD4+ or CD8+ T cells sorted from blood, obtained in a trial of the OX40 agonist ivuxolimab. The source of this sequence is an adult with an advanced solid tumor such as melanoma, head and neck, liver or kidney cancer. The DNA of the CDR3 is TGTGCCAGCAGCGTAGATTTAGGGATCTCCTACGAGCAGTACTTC. Protein: CASSVDLGISYEQYF.